One and the same sample provided the 17 T cell receptor beta chains below, sequenced in a study of cytomegalovirus exposure and HLA in healthy donors. Assay: immunoSEQ multiplex PCR; the TCRdb copy retains only in-frame clones and omits some. Among some 330,000 clones listed, more than 80% were seen once. Material: PBMCs. These TCRs come from a woman under 30 in good health and CMV-seronegative.

The rearrangement joins TRBV23-1 to TRBJ1-4; D gene ambiguous. TRBV23-1 is noted as an ORF with a role that remains uncertain. Trimming pared 6 bases from V and 7 bases from J, leaving 18 bases between. CDR3 length: 15 residues. The CDR3 region has the DNA TGCGCCAGCAGCAACCGGAGGGCGGAAAGTGAAAAACTGTTTTTT. Encoded protein: CASSNRRAESEKLFF.

The gene calls are TRBV28 and TRBJ2-7, with D tentatively TRBD2 (6 bases). Germline CDR1 MDHEN, CDR2 SYDVKM. The CDR3 is 15 amino acids. With 2 bases removed from V and 5 bases from J, the gap between germline ends came to 16 bases. CDR3 bases: TGTGCCAGCAGTTTAGGGGGAGGAGATCGGAACGAGCAGTACTTC. This gives the protein CASSLGGGDRNEQYF.

The gene calls are TRBV15 and TRBJ1-5; 9 nucleotides line up with TRBD1. V lost 1 base to trimming and J lost 0 bases; unmatched junction nucleotides: 7. Germline-derived CDR1 and CDR2 are LNHNV and YYDKDF (reference sequence). CDR3 length equals 18 residues. CDR3 DNA: TGTGCCACCAGCAGAGGCCCACAGGGGGCCTTTAGCAATCAGCCCCAGCATTTT. Translated, it gives CATSRGPQGAFSNQPQHF.

The CDR3 loop is CASSWGQQETQYF. In DNA, the CDR3 is TGTGCCAGCAGTTGGGGACAGCAAGAGACCCAGTACTTC. The V call is TRBV6-5, the J call TRBJ2-5; TRBD1 matches 7 bases. The CDR3 consists of 13 residues. With 4 bases clipped from V and 2 bases from J, the junction kept 1 base outside the gene matches. Per the germline V gene, CDR1 is MNHEY and CDR2 is SVGAGI.

The chain combines TRBV27 with TRBJ1-5; TRBD1 matches at 7 bases. With V trimmed by 6 bases and J by 0 bases, 8 bases remained unmatched. Germline CDR1 MNHEY, CDR2 SMNVEV (reference sequence). The CDR3 totals 16 residues. The CDR3 region has the DNA TGTGCCAGCAGCCGACAGGGCAGCCTTAGCAATCAGCCCCAGCATTTT. Encoded protein: CASSRQGSLSNQPQHF.

This clone was counted between two and nine times. This CDR3 is also generated by other DNA sequences in the sample. The CDR3 DNA sequence: TGCGCCAGCAGCTTGGCAGCGAACACCGGGGAGCTGTTTTTT. Encoded protein: CASSLAANTGELFF. The V gene is TRBV5-1, the J gene TRBJ2-2; D uncertain. The CDR3 spans 14 residues. V was cut by 0 bases and J by 0 bases, with 3 bases left in between. Germline V gene lookup returns CDR1 SGHRS and CDR2 YFSETQ.

The genes are TRBV19 and TRBJ1-2; D not resolved. With 3 bases removed from V and 3 bases from J, the gap between germline ends came to 8 bases. In germline, CDR1 is LNHDA, CDR2 SQIVND (reference sequence). The CDR3 has 13 residues. The CDR3 region has the DNA TGTGCCAGTAGTATCACTGTATACTATGGCTACACCTTC. The encoded protein is CASSITVYYGYTF. Using reference TRBV19 and TRBJ1-2 for the parts outside the CDR3, the full variable domain is DGGITQSPKYLFRKEGQNVTLSCEQNLNHDAMYWYRQDPGQGLRLIYYSQIVNDFQKGDIAEGYSVSREKKESFPLTVTSAQKNPTAFYLCASSITVYYGYTFGSGTRLTVV.

The rearrangement links TRBV5-1 to TRBJ1-2; D perhaps matches TRBD1 (6 bases). CDR1 is SGHRS and CDR2 is YFSETQ in the germline V gene. V lost 3 bases, J lost 6 bases, and 15 bases lay in between. The CDR3 sequence is 14 residues long. DNA of the CDR3: TGCGCCAGCAGCTCGGACAGCCCCAGGGATGGCTACACCTTC. It is translated as CASSSDSPRDGYTF.

This rearrangement joins TRBV6-1 to TRBJ2-5; D possibly corresponds to TRBD1 (5 bases). In germline, CDR1 is MNHNS, CDR2 SASEGT. Trimming removed 4 bases from V and 3 bases from J, with 9 bases in between. The CDR3 length is 13 residues. Here the CDR3 reads CASSGQTEETQYF. The DNA of the CDR3 is TGTGCCAGCAGTGGACAGACCGAAGAGACCCAGTACTTC.

V is TRBV9 and J is TRBJ2-1; 8 bases align to TRBD2. Per germline, CDR1 SGDLS and CDR2 YYNGEE. V lost 7 bases to trimming and J lost 4 bases; unmatched junction nucleotides: 7. This CDR3 region has 14 residues. The CDR3 DNA follows: TGTGCCAGCGAACCCGGGACTAGATACAATGAGCAGTTCTTC. Amino acids: CASEPGTRYNEQFF.

The V and J genes are TRBV28 and TRBJ2-7; the match to TRBD1 covers 8 bases. This CDR3 spans 14 amino acids. Unmatched junction bases numbered 8, after V lost 5 bases and J lost 5 bases. CDR1 and CDR2 from the germline V gene are MDHEN and SYDVKM. The CDR3 loop reads CASSLHTGGNEQYF. The DNA of the CDR3 is TGTGCCAGCAGTCTACACACAGGGGGTAACGAGCAGTACTTC.

The chain employs TRBV5-4 and TRBJ1-2; TRBD1 is a possible D gene (5 bases). This CDR3 has 14 residues. Germline loops: CDR1 SGHNT, CDR2 YYREEE (reference sequence). The V and J ends lost 5 bases and 8 bases respectively, with 19 bases between them. In nucleotides, the CDR3 is TGTGCCAGCAGATCAGACAGTACCCCCGGGGGCTACACCTTC. Its translation: CASRSDSTPGGYTF.

Concerning this clone: In the same sample, other DNA sequences code for this CDR3. In DNA, the CDR3 is TGTGCCAGCAGCCCCACAGGGGGACCTTACGAGCAGTACTTC. Its translation: CASSPTGGPYEQYF. V is TRBV7-3 and J is TRBJ2-7; 8 nucleotides align to TRBD1. CDR1 SGHTA and CDR2 FQGTGA come from the germline V gene. CDR3 length: 14 amino acids. The trim removed 5 bases at V and 4 bases at J, leaving 7 bases unmatched. Based on the CDR3 plus reference TRBV7-3 and TRBJ2-7, the full variable domain is GAGVSQTPSNKVTEKGKYVELRCDPISGHTALYWYRQSLGQGPEFLIYFQGTGAADDSGLPNDRFFAVRPEGSVSTLKIQRTERGDSAVYLCASSPTGGPYEQYFGPGTRLTVT.

The genes are TRBV6-5 and TRBJ2-5, with 8 nucleotides matching TRBD2. Per germline, CDR1 MNHEY and CDR2 SVGAGI. This CDR3 has 14 amino acids. The trim removed 5 bases at V and 5 bases at J, leaving 7 bases unmatched. The CDR3 DNA reads TGTGCCAGCAGTACGCTAGCGGGCGGGGAGACCCAGTACTTC. Protein: CASSTLAGGETQYF.

In this sample, this clone turned up once. The chain uses TRBV7-3 and TRBJ2-1, with a weak D call TRBD1 (6 bases). V lost 3 bases and J lost 3, with 12 bases in between. Per the germline V gene, CDR1 is SGHTA and CDR2 is FQGTGA. CDR3 length: 15 residues. The CDR3 here is CASSLTAQGYNEQFF. CDR3 DNA sequence: TGTGCCAGCAGCTTGACAGCACAGGGCTACAATGAGCAGTTCTTC. Looking up the rest from reference TRBV7-3 and TRBJ2-1 gives the full variable domain: GAGVSQTPSNKVTEKGKYVELRCDPISGHTALYWYRQSLGQGPEFLIYFQGTGAADDSGLPNDRFFAVRPEGSVSTLKIQRTERGDSAVYLCASSLTAQGYNEQFFGPGTRLTVL.

This clone appeared a single time. The J gene is TRBJ2-5, the V gene TRBV29-1; 7 nucleotides match TRBD2. V shed 7 bases, J shed 4 bases, and the junction held 6 bases outside the gene matches. This CDR3 region has 12 residues. The germline V gene encodes CDR1 SQVTM and CDR2 ANQGSEA. CDR3: CSGGGPGETQYF. CDR3 nucleotides: TGCAGCGGCGGGGGACCTGGAGAGACCCAGTACTTC.

This clone was seen more than once but under ten times. The chain employs TRBV19 and TRBJ2-7; TRBD1 might be the D (5 bases). V lost 4 bases to trimming and J lost 5 bases, with 15 bases between them. Germline CDR1 LNHDA, CDR2 SQIVND (reference sequence). The CDR3 runs to 14 residues. The CDR3 here is CASSTSPTADEQYF. In nucleotides, the CDR3 is TGTGCCAGTAGTACGTCCCCGACAGCCGACGAGCAGTACTTC.